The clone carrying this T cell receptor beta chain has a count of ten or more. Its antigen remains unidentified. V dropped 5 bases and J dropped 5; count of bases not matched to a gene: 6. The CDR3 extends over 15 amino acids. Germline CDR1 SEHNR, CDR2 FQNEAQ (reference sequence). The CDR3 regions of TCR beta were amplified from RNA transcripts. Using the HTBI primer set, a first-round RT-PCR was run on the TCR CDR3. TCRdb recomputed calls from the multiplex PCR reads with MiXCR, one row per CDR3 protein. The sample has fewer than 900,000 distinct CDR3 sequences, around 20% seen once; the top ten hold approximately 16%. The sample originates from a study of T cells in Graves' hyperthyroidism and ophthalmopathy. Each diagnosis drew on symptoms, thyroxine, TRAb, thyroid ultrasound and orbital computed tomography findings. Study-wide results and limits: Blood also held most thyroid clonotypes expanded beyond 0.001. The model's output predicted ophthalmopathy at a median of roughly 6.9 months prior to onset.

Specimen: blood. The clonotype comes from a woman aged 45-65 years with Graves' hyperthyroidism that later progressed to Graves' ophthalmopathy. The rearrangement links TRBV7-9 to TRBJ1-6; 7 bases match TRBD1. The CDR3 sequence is CASSRLTGNNSPLHF. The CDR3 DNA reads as TGTGCCAGCAGCCGGTTGACAGGGAATAATTCACCCCTCCACTTT. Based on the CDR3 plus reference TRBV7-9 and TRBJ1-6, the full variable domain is DTGVSQNPRHKITKRGQNVTFRCDPISEHNRLYWYRQTLGQGPEFLTYFQNEAQLEKSRLLSDRFSAERPKGSFSTLEIQRTEQGDSAMYLCASSRLTGNNSPLHFGNGTRLTVT.